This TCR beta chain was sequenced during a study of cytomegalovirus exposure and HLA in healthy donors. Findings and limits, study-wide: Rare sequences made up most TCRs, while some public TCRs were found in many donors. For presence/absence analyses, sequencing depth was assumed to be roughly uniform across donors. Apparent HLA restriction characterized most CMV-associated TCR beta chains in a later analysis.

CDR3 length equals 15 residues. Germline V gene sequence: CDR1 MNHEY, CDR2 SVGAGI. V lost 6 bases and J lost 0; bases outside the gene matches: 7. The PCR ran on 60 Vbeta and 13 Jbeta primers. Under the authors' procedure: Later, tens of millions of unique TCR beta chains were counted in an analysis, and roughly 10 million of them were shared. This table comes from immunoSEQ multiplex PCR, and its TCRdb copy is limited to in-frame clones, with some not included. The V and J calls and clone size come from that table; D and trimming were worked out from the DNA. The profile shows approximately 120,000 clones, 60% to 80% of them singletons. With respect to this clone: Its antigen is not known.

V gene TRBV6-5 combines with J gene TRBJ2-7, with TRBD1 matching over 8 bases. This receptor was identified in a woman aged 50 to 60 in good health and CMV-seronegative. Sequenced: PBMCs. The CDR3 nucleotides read TGTGCCAGCAGACCTACAGGGGGTCTCTCCTACGAGCAGTACTTC. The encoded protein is CASRPTGGLSYEQYF.